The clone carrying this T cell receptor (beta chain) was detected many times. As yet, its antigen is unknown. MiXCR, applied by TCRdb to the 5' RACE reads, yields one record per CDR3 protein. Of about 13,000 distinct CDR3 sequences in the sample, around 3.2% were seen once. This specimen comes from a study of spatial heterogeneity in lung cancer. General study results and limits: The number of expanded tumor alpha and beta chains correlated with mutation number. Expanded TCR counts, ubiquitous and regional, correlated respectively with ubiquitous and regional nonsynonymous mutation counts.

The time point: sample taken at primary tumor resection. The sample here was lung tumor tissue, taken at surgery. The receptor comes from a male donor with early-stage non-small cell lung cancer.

The CDR3 region has the DNA TGCAGTGCTAGAGGGCTAGCGGAAAGCTCCTACGAGCAGTACTTC. Encoded protein: CSARGLAESSYEQYF. The chain links TRBV20-1 to TRBJ2-7, with TRBD2 matching 7 bases. J gave up 0 bases and V 1 base, and 6 bases lay outside the gene matches. Germline V lookup: CDR1 DFQATT, CDR2 SNEGSKA (reference sequence). The CDR3 spans 15 residues.